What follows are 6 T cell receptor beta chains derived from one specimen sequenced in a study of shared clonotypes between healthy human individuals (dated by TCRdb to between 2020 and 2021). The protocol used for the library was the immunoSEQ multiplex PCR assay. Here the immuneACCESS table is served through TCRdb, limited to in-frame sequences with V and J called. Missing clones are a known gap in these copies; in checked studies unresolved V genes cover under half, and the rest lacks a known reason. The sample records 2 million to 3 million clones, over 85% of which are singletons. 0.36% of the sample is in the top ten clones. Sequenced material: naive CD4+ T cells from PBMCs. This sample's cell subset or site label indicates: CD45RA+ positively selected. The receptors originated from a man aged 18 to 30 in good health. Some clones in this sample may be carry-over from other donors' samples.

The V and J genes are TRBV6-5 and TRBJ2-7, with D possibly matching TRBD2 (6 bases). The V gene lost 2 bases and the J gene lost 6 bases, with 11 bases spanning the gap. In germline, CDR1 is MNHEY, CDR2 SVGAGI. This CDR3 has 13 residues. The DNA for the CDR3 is TGTGCCAGCAGTTACAACGGGGGACGCGAGCAGTACTTC. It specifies CASSYNGGREQYF.

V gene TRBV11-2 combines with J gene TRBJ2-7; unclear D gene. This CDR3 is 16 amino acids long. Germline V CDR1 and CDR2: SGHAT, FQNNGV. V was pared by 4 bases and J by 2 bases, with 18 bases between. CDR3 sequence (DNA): TGTGCCAGCAGCTCCCCGCCCCAGGACCAAGCCTACGAGCAGTACTTC. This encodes CASSSPPQDQAYEQYF.

CDR3 residues: CASSFWEGQGSNEQYF. The DNA for the CDR3 is TGTGCCAGCAGCTTCTGGGAGGGACAGGGGAGCAACGAGCAGTACTTC. The chain couples TRBV7-9 to TRBJ2-7, with 10 nucleotides matching TRBD1. The CDR3 loop spans 16 amino acids. Germline V gene sequence: CDR1 SEHNR, CDR2 FQNEAQ (reference sequence). Unmatched junction bases numbered 10, after V lost 3 bases and J lost 5 bases.

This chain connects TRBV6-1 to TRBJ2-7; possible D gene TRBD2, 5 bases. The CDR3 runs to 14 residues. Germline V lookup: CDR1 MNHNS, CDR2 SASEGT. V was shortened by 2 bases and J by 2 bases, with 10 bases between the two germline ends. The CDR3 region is CASSERGLTYEQYF. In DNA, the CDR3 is TGTGCCAGCAGTGAACGGGGTCTTACCTACGAGCAGTACTTC.

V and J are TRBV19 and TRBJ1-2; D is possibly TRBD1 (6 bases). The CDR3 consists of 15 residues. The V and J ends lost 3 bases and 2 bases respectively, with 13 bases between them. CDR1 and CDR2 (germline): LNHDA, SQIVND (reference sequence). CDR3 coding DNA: TGTGCCAGTAGTATTACCCACACAGGGAACTATGGCTACACCTTC. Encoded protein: CASSITHTGNYGYTF.

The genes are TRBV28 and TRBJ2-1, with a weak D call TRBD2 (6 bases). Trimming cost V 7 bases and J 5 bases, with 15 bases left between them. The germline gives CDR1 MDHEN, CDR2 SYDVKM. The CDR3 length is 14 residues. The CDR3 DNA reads TGTGCCAGCATCCGGGGGTCCCCGCACAATGAGCAGTTCTTC. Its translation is CASIRGSPHNEQFF.